A single sample is the source of the 25 T cell receptor beta chains below, sequenced in a study of T cells in Graves' hyperthyroidism and ophthalmopathy. Using RNA transcripts as the source, TCR beta CDR3 regions were amplified. The HTBI set primed first-round TCR CDR3 RT-PCR. From the multiplex PCR reads, TCRdb called clonotypes with MiXCR, one entry per CDR3 protein. Here the sample spans about 600,000 distinct CDR3 sequences, approximately 15% being singletons. Sample: blood. All receptors derive from a woman between 18 and 29 years old with Graves' ophthalmopathy.

This clonotype was seen repeatedly, ten times or more. The gene calls are TRBV10-3 and TRBJ1-1; D unresolved. Germline V lookup: CDR1 ENHRY, CDR2 SYGVKD. The length of the CDR3 is 13 residues. V was clipped by 7 bases and J by 1 base, with 10 bases between them. CDR3 nucleotide sequence: TGTGCCATCACACAAACAGAGAACACTGAAGCTTTCTTT. It encodes CAITQTENTEAFF.

There are many counts of this clonotype. CDR3 sequence (DNA): TGTGCCAGCAGCTTATCAAGGGGAGATCAAGAGACCCAGTACTTC. It translates to CASSLSRGDQETQYF. The genes are TRBV7-3 and TRBJ2-5; D may be TRBD1 or TRBD2 (5 bases each). Looked up from germline, CDR1 is SGHTA and CDR2 is FQGTGA. Trimming shortened V by 2 bases and J by 2 bases, and 12 bases separated the two germline ends. This CDR3 has 15 residues.

V is TRBV9 and J is TRBJ2-5, with D perhaps TRBD1 or TRBD2 (5 bases each). V shed 3 bases and J shed 4 bases, with 16 bases lying between them. There are 15 residues in the CDR3. Germline CDR1 reads SGDLS; CDR2 reads YYNGEE. For the CDR3, the DNA is TGTGCCAGCAGCGCGGTCGGGACGCACGGAGAGACCCAGTACTTC. Its translation: CASSAVGTHGETQYF.

This chain joins TRBV12-3 or TRBV12-4 and TRBJ1-5; 9 bases match TRBD1. This CDR3 comprises 17 residues. V was clipped by 2 bases and J by 1 base; unmatched bases: 6. CDR3 protein: CASSLSRTGASNQPQHF. The CDR3 DNA reads as TGTGCCAGCAGTTTATCAAGGACAGGGGCAAGCAATCAGCCCCAGCATTTT.

V and J are TRBV4-2 and TRBJ2-7; D may be TRBD1 or TRBD2 (5 bases each). The germline V gene has CDR1 LGHNA and CDR2 YNFKEQ. The CDR3 contains 13 residues. V was trimmed by 0 bases and J by 7 bases, leaving 10 bases between them. CDR3 amino acids: CASSQEGEREQYF. As DNA, the CDR3 is TGTGCCAGCAGCCAAGAGGGGGAGCGGGAGCAGTACTTC.

Worth noting for this clonotype: A read error may explain this, as a much larger clone is one base away. V gene TRBV5-5 combines with J gene TRBJ2-3; TRBD2 is a possible D gene (5 bases). The CDR3 runs to 16 residues. Per germline, CDR1 SGHKS and CDR2 YYEKEE (reference sequence). The CDR3 nucleotides read TGTGCCAGCAGTCAATTGAGTTCGGGAAGCACAGATAGGCAGTATTTT. The encoded protein is CASSQLSSGSTDRQYF.

CDR3 residues: CAWSSQGSSYNEQFF. The CDR3 DNA reads as TGTGCCTGGAGCTCCCAGGGAAGCTCCTACAATGAGCAGTTCTTC. V and J are TRBV11-2 and TRBJ2-1, with a weak D call TRBD1 (5 bases). V shed 11 bases and J shed 0 bases, with 17 bases lying between them. This CDR3 spans 15 amino acids. Looked up from germline, CDR1 is SGHAT and CDR2 is FQNNGV.

Ten or more counts support this clonotype. V usage is TRBV12-3 or TRBV12-4 and J usage is TRBJ2-5; possible D gene TRBD1, 5 bases. This CDR3 is 15 amino acids long. The germline V and J ends were trimmed by 2 bases and 3 bases, with 13 bases remaining between them. The CDR3 reads CASSLFSDSKETQYF. The CDR3 DNA sequence: TGTGCCAGCAGTTTATTTTCCGACAGCAAAGAGACCCAGTACTTC.

This clonotype appeared a few times. This chain links TRBV24-1 with TRBJ2-1; 14 bases map to TRBD2. V was pared by 3 bases and J by 6 bases, with 3 bases of the junction left unmatched. CDR1 and CDR2 from the germline V gene are KGHDR and SFDVKD. CDR3 length: 16 residues. The CDR3 here is CATSDIGLAGGNEQFF. The CDR3 DNA follows: TGTGCCACCAGTGATATCGGACTAGCGGGAGGCAATGAGCAGTTCTTC.

This clonotype was detected ten times or more. The chain employs TRBV7-8 and TRBJ2-3, with unresolved D. Trimming took 5 bases from V and 11 from J, leaving 14 bases between them. The V gene's germline CDR1 is SGHVS and CDR2 FQNEAQ. The CDR3 has 12 amino acids. The CDR3 is CASSKNRIGQYF. In nucleotides, the CDR3 is TGTGCCAGCAGCAAGAATAGGATAGGGCAGTATTTT.

This clonotype has only a few counts. The chain carries TRBV3-1 and TRBJ2-7; D is possibly TRBD2 (6 bases). Trimming took 3 bases from V and 7 from J, leaving 13 bases between them. The CDR3 length is 13 residues. Germline V gene lookup returns CDR1 LGHDT and CDR2 YNNKEL (reference sequence). Here the CDR3 reads CASSHFGGDEQYF. The CDR3, as DNA: TGTGCCAGCAGCCATTTCGGGGGTGATGAGCAGTACTTC.

This clonotype was counted only a few times. CDR3: CSAPGSNLYNEQFF. The CDR3 DNA reads as TGCAGTGCCCCAGGGTCGAACCTCTACAATGAGCAGTTCTTC. This chain uses TRBV20-1 with TRBJ2-1; tentatively, D is TRBD1 (5 bases). The CDR3 has 14 residues. In germline, CDR1 is DFQATT, CDR2 SNEGSKA (reference sequence). V dropped 6 bases and J dropped 3 bases, with 15 bases sitting between them.

V usage is TRBV28 and J usage is TRBJ2-1; 13 bases are shared with TRBD2. CDR3 length: 18 amino acids. CDR1 MDHEN and CDR2 SYDVKM come from the germline V gene. V shed 5 bases and J 0 bases; nucleotides not matched to a gene: 7. CDR3 in amino acids: CASSTGLAGVGSYNEQFF. The CDR3, as DNA: TGTGCCAGCAGTACTGGACTAGCGGGAGTGGGCTCCTACAATGAGCAGTTCTTC.

This clonotype was counted many times. The CDR3 nucleotides read TGTGCCAGCTCACCGCGGCTAGCTGGTTACGAGCAGTACTTC. Translating gives CASSPRLAGYEQYF. V is TRBV18 and J is TRBJ2-7; tentative D call: TRBD2 (5 bases). The germline CDR1 and CDR2 sequences are KGHSH and LQKENI. Trimming took off 3 bases at V and 4 bases at J, with 13 bases between the two ends. The length of the CDR3 is 14 residues.

This clonotype came up many times. The chain couples TRBV12-3 or TRBV12-4 to TRBJ2-1; D uncertain. CDR3 length equals 12 residues. V lost 5 bases and J 13 bases, leaving 15 bases between the germline ends. The CDR3 here is CASSTPIHFQFF. The CDR3 DNA reads TGTGCCAGCAGTACGCCCATTCATTTCCAGTTCTTC.

This clonotype has a count of ten or more. One end of the junction does not line up with germline, which may come from a read error. The J gene is TRBJ2-5, the V gene TRBV12-3 or TRBV12-4; 9 bases map to TRBD1. This CDR3 spans 14 amino acids. The CDR3 DNA reads TGTGCCAGCAGTTTAAGCGGGACAGGGACTTCGTGGAACTTC. Its translation is CASSLSGTGTSWNF.

The sample holds many counts of this clonotype. J is TRBJ1-1 and V is TRBV7-2; a weak D match, TRBD1 (5 bases). Looked up from germline, CDR1 is SGHTA and CDR2 is FQGNSA. The CDR3 length is 15 residues. Trimming shortened V by 3 bases and J by 4 bases, and 15 bases separated the two germline ends. Written as DNA, the CDR3 is TGTGCCAGCAGCTTCCGCCGGGGACGGCTCACTGAAGCTTTCTTT. As protein: CASSFRRGRLTEAFF.

This clonotype was detected many times. V is TRBV20-1 and J is TRBJ2-4; D perhaps matches TRBD1 (5 bases). The CDR3 has 15 amino acids. The V end was cut by 6 bases, the J end by 1 base, with 16 bases between. CDR1 is DFQATT, CDR2 SNEGSKA, per germline (reference sequence). In DNA, the CDR3 is TGCAGTGCAGCCGAAACAGGTTCTGCCAAAAACATTCAGTACTTC. Protein sequence: CSAAETGSAKNIQYF.

This chain connects TRBV19 to TRBJ2-3, with 8 nucleotides matching TRBD1. The germline V gene has CDR1 LNHDA and CDR2 SQIVND (reference sequence). CDR3 length: 16 amino acids. V lost 5 bases, J lost 0 bases, and 7 bases stayed unmatched. CDR3 protein: CASSLPGQGSTDTQYF. In DNA, the CDR3 is TGTGCCAGTAGTCTCCCCGGACAGGGAAGCACAGATACGCAGTATTTT.

This clonotype was recorded at least ten times. This chain links TRBV5-1 with TRBJ1-1; 7 nucleotides match TRBD1. Germline CDR1 is SGHRS and CDR2 is YFSETQ. The CDR3 length is 14 residues. Trimming at V came to 0 bases and at J to 7 bases, leaving 6 bases not matched to a gene. In nucleotides, the CDR3 is TGCGCCAGCAGCTTGGCAGGGACAGAGGGTGAAGCTTTCTTT. Protein: CASSLAGTEGEAFF.

The sample holds many counts of this clonotype. The chain couples TRBV19 to TRBJ1-1; D might be TRBD1 (5 bases). Germline V gene lookup returns CDR1 LNHDA and CDR2 SQIVND (reference sequence). The CDR3 has 13 amino acids. Deletions cut 9 bases from V and 11 bases from J, with 22 bases between. The CDR3 DNA is TGTGCCAGCGACCCAGGGTCTTACAACGCTGCTTTCTTT. This sequence encodes CASDPGSYNAAFF.

The CDR3 nucleotides read TGTGCCAGCGGGGGACAGGCCGCCTACGAGCAGTACTTC. It translates to CASGGQAAYEQYF. The J gene is TRBJ2-7, the V gene TRBV28, with 8 positions matching TRBD1. CDR1 MDHEN and CDR2 SYDVKM come from the germline V gene. The CDR3 has 13 amino acids. Germline trimming cut 8 bases from V and 2 bases from J; bases unmatched to any gene: 5.

This clonotype has a count of ten or more. J is TRBJ2-7 and V is TRBV29-1; D remains unclear. The CDR3 totals 12 residues. Germline V gene sequence: CDR1 SQVTM, CDR2 ANQGSEA. The V end lost 4 bases, the J end lost 0 bases, and 7 bases lay between the germline ends. The CDR3 nucleotides are TGCAGCGTTGGCGGAGCCTCCTACGAGCAGTACTTC. Encoded protein: CSVGGASYEQYF.

The CDR3 DNA follows: TGTGCCACCGAGACAGGGGGGGAAGAGACCCAGTACTTC. Translation: CATETGGEETQYF. The rearrangement uses TRBV10-3 and TRBJ2-5; TRBD1 matches at 9 bases. The junction had 6 bases not matched to a gene; V was cut back by 10 bases and J by 3 bases. Germline-derived CDR1 and CDR2 are ENHRY and SYGVKD. This CDR3 comprises 13 residues.

This clonotype was detected many times. This chain connects TRBV27 to TRBJ1-1; D gene ambiguous. The CDR3 sequence is 12 residues long. The ends were cut back, 6 bases at V and 5 bases at J, with 10 bases in the middle. The germline V gene encodes CDR1 MNHEY and CDR2 SMNVEV (reference sequence). The DNA for the CDR3 is TGTGCCAGCAGCTTTTCGGGAACTGAAGCTTTCTTT. Translating it yields CASSFSGTEAFF.